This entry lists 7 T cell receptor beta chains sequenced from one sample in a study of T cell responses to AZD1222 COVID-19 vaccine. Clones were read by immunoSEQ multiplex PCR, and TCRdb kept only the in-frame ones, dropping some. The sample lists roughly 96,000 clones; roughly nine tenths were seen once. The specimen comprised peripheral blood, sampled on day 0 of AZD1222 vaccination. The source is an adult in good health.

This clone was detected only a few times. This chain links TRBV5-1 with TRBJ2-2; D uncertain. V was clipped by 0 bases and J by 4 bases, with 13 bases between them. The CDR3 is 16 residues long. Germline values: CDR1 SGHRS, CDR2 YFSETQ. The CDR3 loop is CASSLAAGILTGELFF. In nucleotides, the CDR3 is TGCGCCAGCAGCTTGGCGGCAGGAATCCTCACCGGGGAGCTGTTTTTT.

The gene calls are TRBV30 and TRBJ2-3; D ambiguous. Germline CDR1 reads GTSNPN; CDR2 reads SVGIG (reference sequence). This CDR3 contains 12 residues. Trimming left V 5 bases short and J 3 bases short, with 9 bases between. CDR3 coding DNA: TGTGCCTGGCACAACCTTACAGATACGCAGTATTTT. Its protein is CAWHNLTDTQYF.

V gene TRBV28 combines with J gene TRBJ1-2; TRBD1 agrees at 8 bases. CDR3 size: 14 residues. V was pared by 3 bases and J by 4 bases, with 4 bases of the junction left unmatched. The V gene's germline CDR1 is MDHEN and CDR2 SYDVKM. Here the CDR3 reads CASSLTGALYGYTF. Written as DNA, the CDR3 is TGTGCCAGCAGTTTGACAGGGGCCCTCTATGGCTACACCTTC.

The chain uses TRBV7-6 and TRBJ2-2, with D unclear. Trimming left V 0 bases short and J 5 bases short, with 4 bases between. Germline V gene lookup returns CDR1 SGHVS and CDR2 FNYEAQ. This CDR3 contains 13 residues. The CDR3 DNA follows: TGTGCCAGCAGCTTAGCGCGAACCGGGGAGCTGTTTTTT. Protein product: CASSLARTGELFF.

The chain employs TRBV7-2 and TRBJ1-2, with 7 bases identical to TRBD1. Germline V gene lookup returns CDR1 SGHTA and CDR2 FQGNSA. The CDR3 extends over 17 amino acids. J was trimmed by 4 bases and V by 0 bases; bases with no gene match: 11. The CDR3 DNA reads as TGTGCCAGCAGCTTAGCCGTGAGTAGGGACAGTACCTATGGCTACACCTTC. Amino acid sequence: CASSLAVSRDSTYGYTF.

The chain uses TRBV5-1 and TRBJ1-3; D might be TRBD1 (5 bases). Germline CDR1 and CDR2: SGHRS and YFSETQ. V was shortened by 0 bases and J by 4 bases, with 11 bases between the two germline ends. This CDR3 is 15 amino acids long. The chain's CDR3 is CASSLVQGSGNTIYF. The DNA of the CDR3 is TGCGCCAGCAGCTTGGTGCAGGGCTCCGGAAACACCATATATTTT.

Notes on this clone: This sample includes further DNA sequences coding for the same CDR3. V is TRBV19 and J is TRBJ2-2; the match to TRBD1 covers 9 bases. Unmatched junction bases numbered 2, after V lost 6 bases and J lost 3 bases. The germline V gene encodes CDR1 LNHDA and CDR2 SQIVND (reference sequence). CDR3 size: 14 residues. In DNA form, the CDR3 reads TGTGCCAGTAGGGACAGGGGAGACACCGGGGAGCTGTTTTTT. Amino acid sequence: CASRDRGDTGELFF.